A selection of T cell receptor beta chains follows, all from one sample in a study of blood T cell repertoires in COVID-19. Only in-frame clones appear in the TCRdb table, and some are missing; sequencing was by immunoSEQ multiplex PCR. The table shows 490,000 or so clones, with 70% to 90% occurring only once. Sequencing was performed on PBMCs or T cells enriched from blood (not recorded which). These receptors all come from a woman aged 55-69 years who had recovered from COVID-19. The CDR3 runs from the conserved cysteine through the conserved F or W. Each record gives: J gene, V gene, clone size, D gene, CDR3 protein, CDR3 DNA. D genes are given only for firm matches. The listing skips clone size in some rows; elsewhere it reads once, few, many or a size class.

TRBJ1-1	TRBV7-2	-	-	CASSLVSSGRGTEAFF	TGTGCCAGCAGCTTAGTCTCCTCAGGGCGGGGCACTGAAGCTTTCTTT
TRBJ2-6	TRBV5-1	-	TRBD1	CASSPQGAGANVLTF	TGCGCCAGCAGCCCGCAGGGGGCTGGGGCCAACGTCCTGACTTTC
TRBJ2-1	TRBV19	-	TRBD1	CASSIGGTGGENEQFF	TGTGCCAGTAGTATAGGGGGGACAGGGGGAGAGAATGAGCAGTTCTTC
TRBJ2-7	TRBV29-1	-	TRBD1	CSIGQGAGEQYF	TGCAGCATCGGACAGGGGGCAGGGGAGCAGTACTTC
TRBJ2-3	TRBV5-1	-	-	CASSPGGPSRQYF	TGCGCCAGCAGCCCCGGAGGTCCTAGCAGGCAGTATTTT
TRBJ1-1	TRBV9	-	TRBD1	CASSLQGAWDTEAFF	TGTGCCAGCAGCCTTCAGGGGGCTTGGGACACTGAAGCTTTCTTT
TRBJ1-2	TRBV19	-	TRBD1	CASIQASGTGRYTF	TGTGCCAGTATTCAAGCCTCCGGGACAGGCCGCTACACCTTC
TRBJ2-5	TRBV10-1	-	-	CASTRDLGETQYF	TGCGCCAGCACGCGGGACCTAGGGGAGACCCAGTACTTC
TRBJ2-7	TRBV5-1	-	TRBD2	CASSLAGGTGGYEQYF	TGCGCCAGCAGCTTGGCCGGGGGAACGGGGGGCTACGAGCAGTACTTC
TRBJ2-1	TRBV3-1/TRBV3-2	-	TRBD2	CASSLRGGAVNEQFF	TGTGCCAGCAGCCTCCGGGGGGGGGCTGTAAATGAGCAGTTCTTC
TRBJ1-1	TRBV12-3/TRBV12-4	-	-	CASSATVNTEAFF	TGTGCCAGCAGTGCCACAGTGAACACTGAAGCTTTCTTT
TRBJ1-1	TRBV5-8	-	-	CASSLEVRPNTEAFF	TGTGCCAGCAGCTTGGAGGTGAGGCCCAACACTGAAGCTTTCTTT
TRBJ1-2	TRBV5-1	-	-	CASSLDSGNYGYTF	TGCGCCAGCAGCTTGGATTCAGGGAACTATGGCTACACCTTC
TRBJ1-3	TRBV4-1	few	-	CASSPNPASSGNTIYF	TGCGCCAGCAGCCCAAATCCCGCCAGCTCTGGAAACACCATATATTTT
TRBJ1-3	TRBV6-5	-	-	CASRRTSEDTIYF	TGTGCCAGCAGGCGGACATCTGAGGACACCATATATTTT
TRBJ1-4	TRBV5-1	-	TRBD1	CASRAGTGNTATNEKLFF	TGCGCCAGCAGGGCCGGGACAGGAAACACTGCAACTAATGAAAAACTGTTTTTT
TRBJ2-2	TRBV30	-	-	CACDGGTGELFF	TGTGCCTGCGACGGGGGAACCGGGGAGCTGTTTTTT
TRBJ1-2	TRBV6-5	-	-	CASTGQMINYGYTF	TGTGCCAGCACCGGACAGATGATTAACTATGGCTACACCTTC
TRBJ2-7	TRBV7-9	-	-	CASSLEAAGGHEQYF	TGTGCCAGCAGCTTAGAGGCGGCAGGGGGGCACGAGCAGTACTTC
TRBJ2-1	TRBV7-8	-	TRBD2	CASSLVAGGLLGPYNEQFF	TGTGCCAGCAGCTTAGTGGCGGGGGGGCTTTTGGGTCCCTACAATGAGCAGTTCTTC
TRBJ1-2	TRBV2	-	-	CASSATGPSYYGYTF	TGTGCCAGCAGTGCAACAGGGCCCTCTTACTATGGCTACACCTTC
TRBJ2-1	TRBV7-8	-	-	CASTVTRVGSYNEQFF	TGTGCCAGCACCGTGACTAGAGTGGGTTCCTACAATGAGCAGTTCTTC
TRBJ2-7	TRBV9	-	TRBD2	CASSAGSGGALEQYF	TGTGCCAGCAGCGCAGGGAGCGGGGGGGCCCTCGAGCAGTACTTC
TRBJ2-2	TRBV2	-	-	CASSLSPNGELFF	TGTGCCAGCAGTCTGAGTCCTAACGGGGAGCTGTTTTTT
TRBJ1-2	TRBV12-5	-	-	CASALGGVGGYTF	TGTGCTAGTGCCCTGGGGGGGGTTGGGGGCTACACCTTC
TRBJ2-2	TRBV27	-	-	CASTRTGGRVTGELFF	TGTGCCAGCACCCGAACGGGGGGCCGGGTCACCGGGGAGCTGTTTTTT
TRBJ2-2	TRBV24-1	-	-	CATRRGTANTGELFF	TGTGCCACCAGGCGCGGGACAGCGAACACCGGGGAGCTGTTTTTT
TRBJ1-2	TRBV23-1	-	TRBD1	CASSQSWRGRHYGYTF	TGCGCCAGCAGTCAATCGTGGAGGGGGCGGCACTATGGCTACACCTTC
TRBJ2-5	TRBV25-1	-	-	CASSENRPQETQYF	TGTGCCAGCAGTGAAAACAGGCCGCAAGAGACCCAGTACTTC
TRBJ1-2	TRBV25-1	-	-	CASSDLRTGGLDGYTF	TGTGCCAGCAGTGACCTACGGACCGGGGGTCTGGATGGCTACACCTTC
TRBJ1-4	TRBV14	-	TRBD1	CASSQYRGTNEKLFF	TGTGCCAGCAGCCAGTACAGGGGGACTAATGAAAAACTGTTTTTT
TRBJ2-1	TRBV3-1/TRBV3-2	-	-	CASSPTTAEQFF	TGTGCCAGCAGCCCGACAACAGCTGAGCAGTTCTTC
TRBJ2-5	TRBV28	-	-	CASRSGDIPHQETQYF	TGTGCCAGCAGGTCCGGGGACATCCCGCATCAAGAGACCCAGTACTTC
TRBJ1-2	TRBV27	-	TRBD1	CASSPQRLTGGGNYGYTF	TGTGCCAGCAGTCCACAAAGGTTAACAGGGGGCGGAAACTATGGCTACACCTTC
TRBJ2-1	TRBV30	-	TRBD1	CAWSAPDRGTYNEQFF	TGTGCCTGGAGTGCCCCAGACAGGGGAACCTACAATGAGCAGTTCTTC
TRBJ1-3	TRBV11-2	-	-	CASSLGGLGNTIYF	TGTGCCAGCAGCTTAGGAGGACTTGGAAACACCATATATTTT
TRBJ1-2	TRBV5-1	once	-	CASSLEASGDYGYTF	TGCGCCAGCAGCTTGGAGGCCAGCGGAGATTATGGCTACACCTTC
TRBJ2-1	TRBV9	-	TRBD2	CASSVALAGGPAWMYEQFF	TGTGCCAGCAGCGTAGCGTTAGCGGGGGGCCCGGCCTGGATGTATGAGCAGTTCTTC
TRBJ2-1	TRBV24-1	-	TRBD1	CATSDLKGGSPTYNEQFF	TGTGCCACCAGTGATTTGAAAGGGGGCTCTCCCACCTACAATGAGCAGTTCTTC
TRBJ1-2	TRBV4-1	-	-	CASSHVTGSNYGYTF	TGCGCCAGCAGCCATGTGACAGGATCTAACTATGGCTACACCTTC
TRBJ2-5	TRBV3-1/TRBV3-2	-	-	CASSPRDGGKTQYF	TGTGCCAGCAGCCCCCGGGACGGCGGGAAGACCCAGTACTTC
TRBJ1-6	TRBV6-5	-	-	CASSYSRDNSPLHF	TGTGCCAGCAGTTACTCCAGGGATAATTCACCCCTCCACTTT
TRBJ2-3	TRBV6-5	-	TRBD2	CASSYGGGATDTQYF	TGTGCCAGCAGTTACGGCGGGGGAGCCACAGATACGCAGTATTTT
TRBJ2-6	TRBV5-4	-	-	CASSDGVRGANVLTF	TGTGCCAGCAGTGACGGAGTTAGGGGGGCCAACGTCCTGACTTTC
TRBJ1-3	TRBV5-1	-	-	CASSLAVQGSGNTIYF	TGCGCCAGCAGCTTGGCGGTACAGGGCTCTGGAAACACCATATATTTT
TRBJ2-1	TRBV7-8	-	TRBD2	CASSRRGVDNEQFF	TGTGCCAGCAGCCGACGGGGGGTAGACAATGAGCAGTTCTTC
TRBJ1-1	TRBV4-1	few	-	CASSPGEYTEAFF	TGCGCCAGCAGCCCCGGAGAGTACACTGAAGCTTTCTTT
TRBJ1-5	TRBV28	-	TRBD1	CASSPGQGNQPQHF	TGTGCCAGCAGCCCAGGACAGGGTAATCAGCCCCAGCATTTT
TRBJ2-5	TRBV3-1/TRBV3-2	-	-	CASRLDREGTQYF	TGTGCCAGCAGACTGGACAGGGAGGGGACCCAGTACTTC
TRBJ2-3	TRBV5-4	few	TRBD2	CASSHRLAGGYTDTQYF	TGTGCCAGCAGCCACAGACTAGCGGGGGGTTACACAGATACGCAGTATTTT
TRBJ2-1	TRBV7-2	-	-	CASSLFRDNEQFF	TGTGCCAGCAGCTTATTCAGGGACAATGAGCAGTTCTTC